The 17 T cell receptor beta chains below were found in one sample sequenced in a study of control samples from healthy donors and cancer patients (dated by TCRdb to 2018 to 2020). Library prep was done by the immunoSEQ multiplex PCR assay. TCRdb re-hosts the immuneACCESS table, in-frame sequences only. Its copies lack some clones; in the studies checked, an unresolved V gene accounts for under half of them, and the cause for the rest is not known. The sample includes over 200,000 clones, with roughly 80% observed a single time. Jointly, the top ten make up about 14% of the sample. Specimen: PBMCs. These receptors were taken from a woman aged 55 to 70 with lung cancer.

This clone was counted once. In DNA form, the CDR3 reads TGTGCCAGCAGCCAAGGGGGACAGGGAGTCAGCACCGGGGAGCTGTTTTTT. Translation gives CASSQGGQGVSTGELFF. The J gene is TRBJ2-2, the V gene TRBV3-1 (or the pseudogene TRBV3-2); 9 bases are a match to TRBD1. The CDR3 length is 17 residues. With 1 base clipped from V and 4 bases from J, the junction kept 7 bases outside the gene matches. Germline CDR1 is LGHDT and CDR2 is YNNKEL (reference sequence).

This clone was counted only a few times. The rearrangement joins TRBV18 to TRBJ1-1; 8 bases fit TRBD1. The V and J ends lost 3 bases and 4 bases, in that order; junction bases with no gene match: 16. The CDR3 has 18 amino acids. Per germline, CDR1 KGHSH and CDR2 LQKENI. CDR3 protein: CASSPLWAGGLSGTEAFF. CDR3 DNA: TGTGCCAGCTCACCCCTTTGGGCAGGGGGCCTATCGGGCACTGAAGCTTTCTTT.

V is TRBV7-3 and J is TRBJ2-3; D may be TRBD1 (5 bases). Trimming pared 0 bases from V and 4 bases from J, leaving 8 bases between. The CDR3 totals 14 residues. The germline gives CDR1 SGHTA, CDR2 FQGTGA. The CDR3 DNA reads TGTGCCAGCAGCTTAACGGAAGGGGCAGATACGCAGTATTTT. This gives the protein CASSLTEGADTQYF.

This clone was seen ten or more times. The same CDR3 also results from other DNA sequences found in this sample. The chain has TRBV19 and TRBJ2-1, with D unclear. Germline V CDR1 and CDR2: LNHDA, SQIVND (reference sequence). The CDR3 runs 15 residues. V lost 1 base to trimming and J lost 1 base, with 8 bases between them. CDR3 residues: CASSIGVPSYNEQFF. DNA for the CDR3: TGTGCCAGTAGTATAGGGGTCCCATCCTACAATGAGCAGTTCTTC. Full variable domain (outside the CDR3, taken from reference TRBV19 and TRBJ2-1): DGGITQSPKYLFRKEGQNVTLSCEQNLNHDAMYWYRQDPGQGLRLIYYSQIVNDFQKGDIAEGYSVSREKKESFPLTVTSAQKNPTAFYLCASSIGVPSYNEQFFGPGTRLTVL.

This chain connects TRBV11-3 to TRBJ2-1; D gene uncertain. Trimming pared 0 bases from V and 8 bases from J, leaving 8 bases between. Germline CDR1 and CDR2: SGHNT and YENEEA. CDR3 length: 13 amino acids. This CDR3 reads CASSLDAGDEQFF. Here the CDR3 DNA reads TGTGCCAGCAGCTTAGATGCAGGCGATGAGCAGTTCTTC.

V and J are TRBV6-5 and TRBJ1-5, with D unresolved. CDR1 is MNHEY and CDR2 is SVGAGI in the germline V gene. The CDR3 length is 15 residues. V shed 1 base and J shed 5 bases, with 12 bases lying between them. The CDR3 coding sequence is TGTGCCAGCAGTTACTACCGGGCCCCAGATCAGCCCCAGCATTTT. Protein product: CASSYYRAPDQPQHF.

The chain is built from TRBV2 and TRBJ2-7, with 7 bases aligning to TRBD1. V dropped 6 bases and J dropped 3; count of bases not matched to a gene: 5. In germline, CDR1 is SNHLY, CDR2 FYNNEI. The CDR3 extends over 13 amino acids. The CDR3 DNA follows: TGTGCCAGCAGACAGGGGATTAGCTACGAGCAGTACTTC. This encodes CASRQGISYEQYF. The full variable domain, completed using reference TRBV2 and TRBJ2-7, is EPEVTQTPSHQVTQMGQEVILRCVPISNHLYFYWYRQILGQKVEFLVSFYNNEISEKSEIFDDQFSVERPDGSNFTLKIRSTKLEDSAMYFCASRQGISYEQYFGPGTRLTVT.

The genes are TRBV3-1 (or the pseudogene TRBV3-2) and TRBJ2-7; TRBD2 agrees at 12 bases. CDR1 is LGHDT and CDR2 is YNNKEL in the germline V gene (reference sequence). The CDR3 length is 14 residues. With V trimmed by 4 bases and J by 12 bases, 10 bases remained unmatched. The CDR3 sequence: CASSPLAGGNLAYF. The CDR3 DNA sequence: TGTGCCAGCAGCCCACTAGCGGGGGGCAACCTGGCGTACTTC.

The genes are TRBV24-1 and TRBJ2-1; 9 bases are shared with TRBD1. The germline V gene has CDR1 KGHDR and CDR2 SFDVKD. This CDR3 comprises 20 residues. Unmatched junction bases numbered 20, after V lost 3 bases and J lost 6 bases. The CDR3 DNA is TGTGCCACCAGTGATCCACCGGGACAGGGTTCTAGGCTAGCGCTCAATGAGCAGTTCTTC. Its protein is CATSDPPGQGSRLALNEQFF.

This rearrangement joins TRBV7-9 to TRBJ2-7, with D unresolved. The germline gives CDR1 SEHNR, CDR2 FQNEAQ (reference sequence). V dropped 5 bases and J dropped 6 bases, with 17 bases sitting between them. The length of the CDR3 is 14 residues. This CDR3 reads CASSPHISSSEQYF. DNA for the CDR3: TGTGCCAGCAGCCCCCACATATCTAGTTCCGAGCAGTACTTC.

The V gene is TRBV27, the J gene TRBJ1-1; D is possibly TRBD1 (5 bases). CDR1 is MNHEY, CDR2 SMNVEV, per germline (reference sequence). V was trimmed by 8 bases and J by 4 bases, leaving 23 bases between them. This CDR3 spans 16 amino acids. The CDR3 DNA sequence: TGTGCCAGCCTCCCCATCGGGCCGACAGTGGGCACTGAAGCTTTCTTT. Translation: CASLPIGPTVGTEAFF.

In DNA, the CDR3 is TGCGCCAGCAGCTTGGATGCAACAGGGATTGGAAACACCATATATTTT. Residues: CASSLDATGIGNTIYF. This chain uses TRBV5-1 with TRBJ1-3, with D possibly TRBD1 on 6 matching bases. The V end lost 0 bases, the J end lost 3 bases, and 13 bases lay between the germline ends. CDR3 length: 16 residues. Germline V gene lookup returns CDR1 SGHRS and CDR2 YFSETQ.

The chain is built from TRBV4-2 and TRBJ2-1, with 8 bases matching TRBD2. CDR3 length: 16 amino acids. The germline CDR1 and CDR2 sequences are LGHNA and YNFKEQ. The V and J ends lost 0 bases and 3 bases, in that order; junction bases with no gene match: 4. The CDR3 region is CASSQDLGTSYNEQFF. The CDR3 bases are TGTGCCAGCAGCCAAGATTTAGGGACTAGCTACAATGAGCAGTTCTTC.

The J gene is TRBJ2-7, the V gene TRBV3-1 (or the pseudogene TRBV3-2); 10 bases fit TRBD2. Germline lookup yields CDR1 LGHDT and CDR2 YNNKEL (reference sequence). This CDR3 has 18 residues. Unmatched junction bases numbered 12, after V lost 4 bases and J lost 0 bases. The CDR3 region is CASSRSSGGQLSSYEQYF. In DNA form, the CDR3 reads TGTGCCAGCAGCCGTTCTAGCGGGGGCCAACTGAGCTCCTACGAGCAGTACTTC.

This clone was detected a few times. The chain links TRBV6-6 to TRBJ1-5; 7 bases are a match to TRBD1. Germline V gene sequence: CDR1 MNHNY, CDR2 SVGAGI (reference sequence). J gave up 7 bases and V 0 bases, and 6 bases lay outside the gene matches. This CDR3 comprises 15 residues. The CDR3 loop reads CASSYSDRAGQPQHF. In nucleotides, the CDR3 is TGTGCCAGCAGTTACTCAGACAGGGCGGGGCAGCCCCAGCATTTT.

This chain uses TRBV6-2 or TRBV6-3 with TRBJ2-2; D unclear. The V end was cut by 2 bases, the J end by 1 base, with 8 bases between. This CDR3 comprises 15 residues. Germline assignment: CDR1 MNHEY and CDR2 SVGEGT. CDR3 nucleotide sequence: TGTGCCAGCAGTTACGGCGACCTGAACACCGGGGAGCTGTTTTTT. Translating gives CASSYGDLNTGELFF.

The chain joins TRBV6-2 or TRBV6-3 to TRBJ1-5, with D hard to call. CDR1 is MNHEY, CDR2 SVGEGT, per germline. This CDR3 region has 13 residues. Trimming took off 3 bases at V and 4 bases at J, with 7 bases between the two ends. DNA for the CDR3: TGTGCCAGCAGTTATGCGGGGAATCAGCCCCAGCATTTT. This gives the protein CASSYAGNQPQHF.